The TCR beta chain under discussion was sequenced for a study of regulatory T cells in long-lasting Graves disease. Germline CDR1 and CDR2: MNHNS and SASEGT. The junction had 15 bases not matched to a gene; V was cut back by 6 bases and J by 6 bases. CDR3 length: 17 amino acids. Indicated time point: newly diagnosed GD, antithyroid drugs for less than 3 months. PBMCs were the source of the RNA used for TCR sequencing. Investigators prepared the TCR beta libraries by applying iRepertoire HTBI primers and Arm-PCR of CDR3 regions. Each CDR3 protein gets one entry after TCRdb re-called the multiplex PCR reads with MiXCR. The sample gives more than 300,000 distinct CDR3 sequences, 12% of which show up once; about 20% is in the top ten. General study results and limits: Owing to a sample size that was small, accuracy may have been reduced.

A word on this clonotype: What it binds is not known.

These data were likewise used in another study, on T cells in Graves' hyperthyroidism and ophthalmopathy.

The sequences come from peripheral blood mononuclear cells (PBMCs), collected at new diagnosis, from a patient treated with antithyroid drugs. This chain connects TRBV6-1 to TRBJ2-7; 12 bases line up with TRBD2. This TCR derives from a woman aged 18-30 years with Graves disease. This chain's CDR3 is CASSPRASGGDIFEQYV. In DNA, the CDR3 is TGTGCCAGCAGCCCTCGGGCTAGCGGGGGGGATATCTTCGAGCAGTACGTC.